These 4 T cell receptor beta chains share one sample of origin, sequenced in a study of blood T cell repertoires in COVID-19. Repertoires were generated with immunoSEQ multiplex PCR, while TCRdb's copy carries only in-frame clones and drops some. This sample has some 160,000 clones; approximately 90% occur once, and the top ten carry 3% to 3.5%. Sequences were obtained from peripheral blood. The receptors shown here come from an older woman with active COVID-19.

CDR3 coding DNA: TGCGCCAGCAGCCACAAACAGGGATCGGAGGGCAATCAGCCCCAGCATTTT. Translation: CASSHKQGSEGNQPQHF. The chain combines TRBV4-1 with TRBJ1-5; D possibly corresponds to TRBD1 (6 bases). The CDR3 sequence is 17 residues long. Deletions cut 3 bases from V and 2 bases from J, with 17 bases between. The germline CDR1 and CDR2 sequences are MGHRA and YSYEKL.

The rearrangement uses TRBV15 and TRBJ1-6; 7 nucleotides agree with TRBD1. CDR1 is LNHNV, CDR2 YYDKDF, per germline (reference sequence). The V segment lost 9 bases and the J segment 6 bases; nucleotides outside the gene matches: 5. The CDR3 is made up of 13 amino acids. The CDR3 nucleotides are TGTGCCACGCGAAGGGGGCTTAATTCACCCCTCCACTTT. Amino acid sequence: CATRRGLNSPLHF.

CDR3 sequence (DNA): TGCGCCAGCAGCCATGGCACTAACACAGATACGCAGTATTTT. Its protein product is CASSHGTNTDTQYF. This chain joins TRBV5-1 and TRBJ2-3; no reliable D call. V shed 4 bases and J shed 2 bases, with 11 bases lying between them. Germline V lookup: CDR1 SGHRS, CDR2 YFSETQ. The CDR3 contains 14 residues.

The chain joins TRBV29-1 to TRBJ1-2; D remains ambiguous. Trimming stripped 4 bases from V and 0 bases from J, with 9 bases between. CDR3 length equals 13 residues. In germline, CDR1 is SQVTM, CDR2 ANQGSEA. CDR3 nucleotides: TGCAGCGTTGTGACGGAGCCTAACTATGGCTACACCTTC. This sequence encodes CSVVTEPNYGYTF.